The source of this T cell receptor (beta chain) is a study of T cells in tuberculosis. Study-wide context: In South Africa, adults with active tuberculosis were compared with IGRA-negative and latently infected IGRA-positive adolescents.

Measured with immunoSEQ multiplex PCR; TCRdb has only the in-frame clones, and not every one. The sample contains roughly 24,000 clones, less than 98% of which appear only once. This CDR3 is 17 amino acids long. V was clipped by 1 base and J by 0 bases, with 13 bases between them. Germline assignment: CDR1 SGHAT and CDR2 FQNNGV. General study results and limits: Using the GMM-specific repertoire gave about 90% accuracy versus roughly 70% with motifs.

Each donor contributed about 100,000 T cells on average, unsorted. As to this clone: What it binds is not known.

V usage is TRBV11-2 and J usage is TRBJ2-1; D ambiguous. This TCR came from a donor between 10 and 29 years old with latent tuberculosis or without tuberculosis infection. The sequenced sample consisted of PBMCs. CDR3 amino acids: CASSLGSQWSSYNEQFF. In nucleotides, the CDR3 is TGTGCCAGCAGCTTAGGGTCCCAGTGGAGCTCCTACAATGAGCAGTTCTTC.